Sequencing of this TCR beta chain was carried out in a study of T-cell memory formation after mild COVID-19. Study observations and caveats: Within pre-infection memory, some responding clones were found, suggesting cross-reactive memory joined.

As for this clonotype: Its antigen is undetermined.

The V segment lost 5 bases and the J segment 4 bases; nucleotides outside the gene matches: 7. There are 15 residues in the CDR3. Germline V gives CDR1 SEHNR, CDR2 FQNEAQ (reference sequence). Libraries for TCRalpha and TCRbeta carried sample barcodes and unique molecular identifiers via 5'RACE. TCRdb processed the 5' RACE reads anew with MiXCR; each CDR3 protein has one entry. The sample includes fewer than 650,000 distinct CDR3 sequences, about 20% seen only once; the top ten take roughly 9.1%. The sample taken for sequencing was PBMCs or a T cell subset sorted from them (not recorded which). The chain uses TRBV7-9 and TRBJ2-2; 7 bases are shared with TRBD2. The source is an adult woman who had mild COVID-19 (a few samples of this study predate the infection). Cell type and time point are not known. CDR3 DNA: TGTGCCAGCAGCCCTTCTAGCGGTCCCACCGGGGAGCTGTTTTTT. Protein: CASSPSSGPTGELFF.